Listed here is a single T cell receptor beta chain. Some clones are missing from TCRdb's copy, which holds only in-frame ones; the method was immunoSEQ multiplex PCR. Of about 84,000 clones listed, 95% to 98% are singletons. This sample is part of a study of technical replicates of blood from a handful of donors. The CDR3 contains 14 residues. Germline lookup yields CDR1 MDHEN and CDR2 SYDVKM. J lost 6 bases, V lost 8 bases, and 11 bases had no gene match. This chain uses TRBV28 with TRBJ1-1; 8 bases line up with TRBD1. Sequencing used T cells isolated from PBMCs. This receptor was taken from a human donor in good health. The CDR3 sequence: CASEPERQGPEAFF. Written as DNA, the CDR3 is TGTGCCAGCGAGCCAGAAAGACAGGGGCCTGAAGCTTTCTTT.